The present entry profiles one T cell receptor beta chain with its context. This sample was taken from a study of blood T cell repertoires in COVID-19. The overall study: The samples span acute and convalescent COVID-19 from the United States, Italy and Spain. PBMCs, B-cell-depleted T cells, or T cells were the source of the cDNA or gDNA that made up the material.

In the study's own analysis: Scientists estimated how many nucleated cells there were by amplifying reference gene primers. TCRdb keeps only in-frame clones here, not all; method: immunoSEQ multiplex PCR. V and J calls and clone size are copied from that table; D and trimming were computed from the DNA. The table records approximately 380,000 clones, about 85% of them present only once. CDR3 length: 14 amino acids. Per germline, CDR1 SNHLY and CDR2 FYNNEI. Trimming removed 7 bases from V and 3 bases from J; junction bases left unmatched: 7. The sequenced sample consisted of peripheral blood. The V gene is TRBV2, the J gene TRBJ1-1; 8 nucleotides line up with TRBD1. The TCR sequence derives from a young woman with acute or convalescent COVID-19. CDR3 loop: CASTLTGGDTEAFF. The CDR3 DNA reads as TGTGCCAGCACTCTCACAGGGGGGGACACTGAAGCTTTCTTT.